This T cell receptor beta chain was sequenced for a study of blood T cell repertoires in COVID-19. The Seattle patients joined while their infection was active and were tracked longitudinally afterward. The CDR3 is 14 residues long. V trimming: 4 bases; J trimming: 6 bases; junction bases outside the gene matches: 2. The V gene's germline CDR1 is SNHLY and CDR2 FYNNEI. The data were produced by immunoSEQ multiplex PCR, yet TCRdb's version contains in-frame clones alone and is incomplete. The repertoire holds fewer than 350,000 clones, with approximately 86% as singletons. V is TRBV2 and J is TRBJ1-6, with 8 bases lining up with TRBD1. Sequenced: peripheral blood. The receptor's source is a woman aged 70 to 79 with COVID-19, enrolled during active disease. CDR3 nucleotide sequence: TGTGCCAGCAGTGTAGGGACAGGTAATTCACCCCTCCACTTT. Translation: CASSVGTGNSPLHF.